The rows below give T cell receptor beta chains drawn from one sample of a study of blood T cell repertoires in COVID-19. Produced via immunoSEQ multiplex PCR; TCRdb's table is partial and in-frame only. The sample lists some 350,000 clones, 85% to 90% seen once, with around 6% in the top ten. Sequenced sample: peripheral blood. These receptors all come from a woman in her forties or fifties with COVID-19, enrolled during active disease. Both conserved end residues are part of each CDR3. D genes are given only for firm matches. Only some rows state a clone size, as once, few, many or a class for expanded clones.

clone_size v_call d_call cdr3_aa
NA TRBV7-9 NA CASSTSNKQNTEAFF
NA TRBV7-2 NA CASSLTTIRQTAEAFF
few TRBV3-1/TRBV3-2 NA CASSQGTWGLGYGYTF
once TRBV3-1/TRBV3-2 TRBD1 CASSTTGTDGYTF
NA TRBV6-5 TRBD1 CASTPRQGWYGYTF
NA TRBV6-2/TRBV6-3 NA CASSSGGGRGSNQPQHF
NA TRBV28 TRBD1 CASSPRTGGMNTEAFF
NA TRBV7-2 TRBD2 CASSSPTSGRIGEQYF
NA TRBV19 TRBD1 CASMGSAGQAITF
NA TRBV11-1 TRBD1 CASSRPTGAHEQYF
NA TRBV3-1/TRBV3-2 TRBD2 CASSQDRPGGTYEQYF
NA TRBV30 NA CAWSVGGNNSPLHF
NA TRBV10-2 TRBD2 CASSAAGTSLYEQFF
few TRBV6-5 NA CASSKGGYEQYF
NA TRBV5-4 TRBD1 CASSAKLTGTAGNTIYF
few TRBV5-1 TRBD1 CASSLEGGAENSPLHF
NA TRBV14 NA CASSQELSGNTIYF
NA TRBV2 NA CASSVETQYF
NA TRBV7-2 TRBD2 CASSWGLAGGEQFF
NA TRBV7-8 NA CASSSRTGGNTEAFF
NA TRBV9 TRBD1 CASSVRDSRPNEKLFF
NA TRBV19 NA CASSMVSPDTQYF
NA TRBV9 TRBD1 CASSVALGQGFDEQYF
once TRBV12-5 NA CASGSPNGEEQYF
NA TRBV11-2 NA CASSLVRGYSNQPQHF
NA TRBV3-1/TRBV3-2 TRBD2 CASSPTSGSHEQYF
NA TRBV13 TRBD2 CASSATTSGRATMRQFF
NA TRBV20-1 NA CSARDEGGYTF